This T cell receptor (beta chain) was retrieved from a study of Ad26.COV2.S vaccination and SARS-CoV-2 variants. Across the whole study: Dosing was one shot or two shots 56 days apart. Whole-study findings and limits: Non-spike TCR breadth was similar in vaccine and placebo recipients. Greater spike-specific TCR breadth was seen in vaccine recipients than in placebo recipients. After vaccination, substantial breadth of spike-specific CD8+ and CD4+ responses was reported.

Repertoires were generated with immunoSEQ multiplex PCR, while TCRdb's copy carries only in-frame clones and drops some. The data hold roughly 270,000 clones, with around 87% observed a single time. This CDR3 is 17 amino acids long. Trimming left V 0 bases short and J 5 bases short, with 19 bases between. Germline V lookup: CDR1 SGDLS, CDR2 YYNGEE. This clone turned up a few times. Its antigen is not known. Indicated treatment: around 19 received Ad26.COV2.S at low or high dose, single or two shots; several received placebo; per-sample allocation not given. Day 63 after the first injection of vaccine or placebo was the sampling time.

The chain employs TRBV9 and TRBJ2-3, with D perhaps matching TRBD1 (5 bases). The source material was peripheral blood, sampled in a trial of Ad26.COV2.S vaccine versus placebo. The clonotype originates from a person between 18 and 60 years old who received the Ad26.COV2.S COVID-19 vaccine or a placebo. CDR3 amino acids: CASSVVGDSVNIDTQYF. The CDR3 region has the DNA TGTGCCAGCAGCGTAGTTGGAGACAGTGTTAATATAGATACGCAGTATTTT.